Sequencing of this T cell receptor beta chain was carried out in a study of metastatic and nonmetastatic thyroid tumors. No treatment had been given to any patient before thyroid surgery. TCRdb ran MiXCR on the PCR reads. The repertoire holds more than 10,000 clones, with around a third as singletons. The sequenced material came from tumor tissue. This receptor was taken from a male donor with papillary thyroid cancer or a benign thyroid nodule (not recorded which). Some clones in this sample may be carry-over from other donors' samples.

CDR3 region: CSARDLMAPGSKNIQYF. In DNA form, the CDR3 reads TGCAGTGCTAGAGATCTCATGGCACCGGGATCCAAAAACATTCAGTACTTC. This sequence joins TRBV20-1 and TRBJ2-4, with a possible D match to TRBD2 (5 bases). Trimming cost V 0 bases and J 2 bases, with 17 bases left between them. CDR1 and CDR2 (germline): DFQATT, SNEGSKA (reference sequence). The CDR3 totals 17 residues.